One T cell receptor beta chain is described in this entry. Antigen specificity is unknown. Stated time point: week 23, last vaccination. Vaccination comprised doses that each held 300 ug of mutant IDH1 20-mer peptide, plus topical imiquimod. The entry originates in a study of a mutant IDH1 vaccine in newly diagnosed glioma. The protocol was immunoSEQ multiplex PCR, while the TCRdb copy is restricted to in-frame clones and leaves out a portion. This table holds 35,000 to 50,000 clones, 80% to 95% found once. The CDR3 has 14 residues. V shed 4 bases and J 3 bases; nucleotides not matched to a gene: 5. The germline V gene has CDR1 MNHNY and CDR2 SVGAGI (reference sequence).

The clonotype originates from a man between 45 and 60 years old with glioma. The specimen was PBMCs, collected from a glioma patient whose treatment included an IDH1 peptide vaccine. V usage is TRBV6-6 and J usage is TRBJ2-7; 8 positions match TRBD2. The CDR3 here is CASSSTGTSYEQYF. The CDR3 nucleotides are TGTGCCAGCAGTTCCACCGGGACTAGCTACGAGCAGTACTTC.